The source of this TCR beta chain is a study of beta chain features in type 1 diabetes. Expressed TCRB transcripts were sequenced, since all the RNA that had been isolated was reverse transcribed. Generated by immunoSEQ multiplex PCR, the TCRdb table keeps only in-frame clones and is missing some. The repertoire consists of some 410,000 clones, with roughly 10% occurring once and the leading ten covering over 0.035%. CD4+ cells of the naive, central memory, regulatory and stem cell-like memory types were sorted via CD45RO/CCR7/CD25/CD127/CD95/CD27. This clone was observed a handful of times. Antigen specificity is unknown. Germline V gene data show CDR1 as SGDLS and CDR2 as YYNGEE. CDR3 length: 15 amino acids. V was pared by 4 bases and J by 5 bases, with 9 bases of the junction left unmatched. Overall study findings and caveats: At VDJ recombination sites, type 1 diabetes patients had fewer insertions and more deleted nucleotides.

The sample was naive CD4+ T cells from blood. The sequence came from a woman in her late teens or twenties in good health. This chain uses TRBV9 with TRBJ2-5; TRBD2 matches 9 bases. The CDR3 DNA is TGTGCCAGCAGCCCCCTGGCGGGACTAGCCGAGACCCAGTACTTC. Protein sequence: CASSPLAGLAETQYF.